What follows are 29 T cell receptor beta chains derived from one specimen sequenced in a study of cytomegalovirus exposure and HLA in healthy donors. Both 60 Vbeta primers and 13 Jbeta primers went into the PCR. The table came from immunoSEQ multiplex PCR; TCRdb's copy has only in-frame clones and leaves some out. This repertoire shows over 65,000 clones, roughly 80% found once; its top ten account for 3% to 3.5%. Sample: PBMCs. The receptors shown here come from a man in his fifties in good health and CMV-seronegative.

V and J are TRBV25-1 and TRBJ2-1; a weak D match, TRBD2 (6 bases). CDR1 MGHDK and CDR2 SYGVNS come from the germline V gene. V gave up 8 bases and J gave up 4 bases, with 6 bases separating them. This CDR3 has 11 amino acids. DNA of the CDR3: TGTGCCAGCCGGGGGTACAATGAGCAGTTCTTC. Amino acids: CASRGYNEQFF.

J is TRBJ2-7 and V is TRBV5-4, with 10 positions matching TRBD1. Germline CDR1 reads SGHNT; CDR2 reads YYREEE (reference sequence). The ends lost 4 bases at V and 6 bases at J; junction bases unmatched: 10. The CDR3 consists of 15 residues. Here the CDR3 DNA reads TGTGCCAGCAGCGGTGCCGGGACAGGGGCCCGCGAGCAGTACTTC. Protein product: CASSGAGTGAREQYF.

This clone turned up a few times. CDR3 DNA: TGTGCCAGCAGCTTAGCGGGACAGGGGGCATCTGAGCAGTTCTTC. Its translation is CASSLAGQGASEQFF. The chain has TRBV7-2 and TRBJ2-1; 12 nucleotides agree with TRBD1. Germline CDR1 reads SGHTA; CDR2 reads FQGNSA. The V gene end was trimmed by 0 bases and the J gene end by 9 bases; junction bases not matched to a gene: 3. This CDR3 is 15 amino acids long.

The chain couples TRBV7-9 to TRBJ1-5; D ambiguous. V gave up 2 bases and J gave up 2 bases, with 10 bases separating them. This CDR3 is built from 15 residues. CDR1 is SEHNR, CDR2 FQNEAQ, per germline (reference sequence). The CDR3 spells CASSLQDGGNQPQHF. The CDR3 nucleotides are TGTGCCAGCAGCTTACAGGACGGGGGCAATCAGCCCCAGCATTTT.

V is TRBV5-1 and J is TRBJ1-1, with a possible D match to TRBD1 (5 bases). Trimming removed 0 bases from V and 8 bases from J, with 20 bases in between. The V gene's germline CDR1 is SGHRS and CDR2 YFSETQ. The CDR3 loop spans 16 amino acids. The CDR3 sequence: CASSLALGGGGGEAFF. CDR3 nucleotide sequence: TGCGCCAGCAGCTTGGCCTTGGGGGGAGGCGGCGGAGAAGCTTTCTTT.

This chain links TRBV4-1 with TRBJ2-7; 9 bases are a match to TRBD2. Germline-derived CDR1 and CDR2 are MGHRA and YSYEKL. V gave up 3 bases and J gave up 2 bases; unmatched junction bases: 8. The CDR3 has 16 residues. CDR3 coding DNA: TGCGCCAGCAGCCACCCCAGCGGGGGGATAACCTACGAGCAGTACTTC. Translated, it gives CASSHPSGGITYEQYF.

As concerns this clone: At one end the junction does not follow the germline gene, possibly because of a read error. The rearrangement joins TRBV7-9 to TRBJ1-6, with D unclear. Looked up from germline, CDR1 is SEHNR and CDR2 is FQNEAQ (reference sequence). CDR3 length equals 12 residues. Here the CDR3 DNA reads TGTTCCAGCAGCTCGGAGTTGGGACCCCTCCACTTT. This encodes CSSSSELGPLHF. Based on the CDR3 plus reference TRBV7-9 and TRBJ1-6, the full variable domain is DTGVSQNPRHKITKRGQNVTFRCDPISEHNRLYWYRQTLGQGPEFLTYFQNEAQLEKSRLLSDRFSAERPKGSFSTLEIQRTEQGDSAMYLCSSSSELGPLHFGNGTRLTVT.

The chain has TRBV5-1 and TRBJ2-7, with D unresolved. Trimming left V 7 bases short and J 5 bases short, with 16 bases between. The CDR3 runs to 13 residues. Per germline, CDR1 SGHRS and CDR2 YFSETQ. CDR3 sequence reads: CASAWAIDDEQYF. CDR3 coding DNA: TGCGCCAGCGCCTGGGCAATCGACGACGAGCAGTACTTC.

The V gene is TRBV4-3, the J gene TRBJ2-1, with 8 positions matching TRBD2. This CDR3 has 16 residues. From germline, CDR1 is LGHNA and CDR2 YSLEER. J was trimmed by 8 bases and V by 3 bases; bases with no gene match: 12. CDR3 amino acids: CASSQKPGLGPYEQFF. The CDR3 nucleotides read TGCGCCAGCAGCCAGAAACCGGGACTAGGACCCTATGAGCAGTTCTTC.

This clone has more than one count but fewer than ten. The CDR3 protein is CASNPGRTNSPLHF. As DNA, the CDR3 is TGTGCCAGTAATCCGGGTCGAACCAATTCACCCCTCCACTTT. V gene TRBV19 combines with J gene TRBJ1-6; D unresolved. Germline V gene data show CDR1 as LNHDA and CDR2 as SQIVND (reference sequence). Trimming removed 7 bases at V and 7 bases at J, with 14 bases between. This CDR3 has 14 amino acids.

This clone was picked up one time. The chain joins TRBV7-2 to TRBJ1-2; 7 nucleotides match TRBD1. The CDR3 spans 16 residues. With 3 bases clipped from V and 3 bases from J, the junction kept 10 bases outside the gene matches. Per the germline V gene, CDR1 is SGHTA and CDR2 is FQGNSA. CDR3 nucleotides: TGTGCCAGCAGCTTTACCCCGGGACAGACATACTATGGCTACACCTTC. This encodes CASSFTPGQTYYGYTF.

The sample holds a few counts of this clone. The chain is built from TRBV7-2 and TRBJ2-1; 9 positions agree with TRBD2. Germline V CDR1 and CDR2: SGHTA, FQGNSA. The CDR3 loop spans 15 amino acids. V was clipped by 3 bases and J by 5 bases; unmatched bases: 5. The CDR3, as DNA: TGTGCCAGCAGCTTGCGGGGGGGCGGCAACAATGAGCAGTTCTTC. Amino acids: CASSLRGGGNNEQFF.

This rearrangement joins TRBV19 to TRBJ2-4, with 8 nucleotides matching TRBD1. Trimming at V came to 10 bases and at J to 8 bases, leaving 13 bases not matched to a gene. Germline V gene lookup returns CDR1 LNHDA and CDR2 SQIVND (reference sequence). This CDR3 is built from 14 residues. The CDR3 DNA is TGTGCCACCCGCCGGGACAGGAGCATGGACATTCAGTACTTC. It translates to CATRRDRSMDIQYF.

The V and J genes are TRBV28 and TRBJ2-7; no clear D. CDR1 MDHEN and CDR2 SYDVKM come from the germline V gene. V lost 4 bases and J 6 bases, leaving 16 bases between the germline ends. The CDR3 loop spans 14 amino acids. The CDR3 here is CASSYGAGVSEQYF. CDR3 nucleotide sequence: TGTGCCAGCAGTTATGGTGCTGGAGTCAGCGAGCAGTACTTC.

V gene TRBV6-1 combines with J gene TRBJ2-3; 7 bases match TRBD2. This CDR3 is 15 amino acids long. The J segment lost 4 bases and the V segment lost 0 bases, leaving 4 bases of the junction unmatched. Germline-derived CDR1 and CDR2 are MNHNS and SASEGT. CDR3 bases: TGTGCCAGCAGTGAAGCGCCGCGGGAGCCAGATACGCAGTATTTT. This gives the protein CASSEAPREPDTQYF.

The rearrangement uses TRBV7-9 and TRBJ1-4; D is undetermined. The CDR3 spans 18 residues. CDR1 and CDR2 from the germline V gene are SEHNR and FQNEAQ (reference sequence). The V and J ends lost 5 bases and 3 bases respectively, with 22 bases between them. The CDR3, as DNA: TGTGCCAGCAGCCCCGGGTCAAACGAGTTCTCCGCTAATGAAAAACTGTTTTTT. Translation gives CASSPGSNEFSANEKLFF. The full variable domain, its missing parts supplied by reference TRBV7-9 and TRBJ1-4, is DTGVSQNPRHKITKRGQNVTFRCDPISEHNRLYWYRQTLGQGPEFLTYFQNEAQLEKSRLLSDRFSAERPKGSFSTLEIQRTEQGDSAMYLCASSPGSNEFSANEKLFFGSGTQLSVL.

Only one count was recorded for this clone. The J gene is TRBJ1-5, the V gene TRBV7-9; D ambiguous. Germline CDR1 and CDR2: SEHNR and FQNEAQ (reference sequence). The CDR3 is 15 amino acids. V was shortened by 1 base and J by 0 bases, with 7 bases between the two germline ends. The CDR3 protein is CASSLGSYSNQPQHF. CDR3 bases: TGTGCCAGCAGCTTAGGGTCCTATAGCAATCAGCCCCAGCATTTT.

The V and J genes are TRBV6-1 and TRBJ2-5, with 7 bases aligning to TRBD1. The CDR3 runs 15 residues. J gave up 1 base and V 3 bases, and 5 bases lay outside the gene matches. From germline, CDR1 is MNHNS and CDR2 SASEGT. The CDR3 DNA reads TGTGCCAGCAGTGACACCGGGACAGTCCAAGAGACCCAGTACTTC. Its translation is CASSDTGTVQETQYF.

The chain links TRBV30 to TRBJ2-3; a weak D match, TRBD2 (7 bases). The CDR3 totals 15 residues. The germline V and J ends were trimmed by 2 bases and 8 bases, with 20 bases remaining between them. The germline gives CDR1 GTSNPN, CDR2 SVGIG (reference sequence). CDR3 amino acids: CAWSPASGGVATQYF. DNA of the CDR3: TGTGCCTGGAGTCCCGCCTCGGGGGGCGTAGCTACGCAGTATTTT.

The chain employs TRBV7-2 and TRBJ2-1; 10 bases line up with TRBD2. Germline V CDR1 and CDR2: SGHTA, FQGNSA. J gave up 8 bases and V 5 bases, and 12 bases lay outside the gene matches. This CDR3 is 16 amino acids long. The CDR3 protein is CASSRGSGGARDEQFF. Written as DNA, the CDR3 is TGTGCCAGCAGCAGAGGGAGCGGGGGGGCCCGCGATGAGCAGTTCTTC. Together with reference TRBV7-2 and TRBJ2-1, the CDR3 gives the full variable domain: GAGVSQSPSNKVTEKGKDVELRCDPISGHTALYWYRQSLGQGLEFLIYFQGNSAPDKSGLPSDRFSAERTGGSVSTLTIQRTQQEDSAVYLCASSRGSGGARDEQFFGPGTRLTVL.

The CDR3 region has the DNA TGTGCCACCAGCAGGGGGAGATCCGATGGCTACACCTTC. Its translation is CATSRGRSDGYTF. The V gene is TRBV15, the J gene TRBJ1-2, with D unresolved. The CDR3 has 13 residues. V lost 3 bases and J lost 6, with 11 bases in between. Germline V gene data show CDR1 as LNHNV and CDR2 as YYDKDF (reference sequence).

The chain carries TRBV28 and TRBJ1-5, with 7 bases identical to TRBD1. The CDR3 runs to 14 residues. Germline loops: CDR1 MDHEN, CDR2 SYDVKM. With 6 bases clipped from V and 7 bases from J, the junction kept 9 bases outside the gene matches. The DNA for the CDR3 is TGTGCCAGCAGGCTGACAGGGAGCGGCCAGCCCCAGCATTTT. Protein sequence: CASRLTGSGQPQHF. Combining the CDR3 with reference TRBV28 and TRBJ1-5 gives the whole variable domain DVKVTQSSRYLVKRTGEKVFLECVQDMDHENMFWYRQDPGLGLRLIYFSYDVKMKEKGDIPEGYSVSREKKERFSLILESASTNQTSMYLCASRLTGSGQPQHFGDGTRLSIL.

The J gene is TRBJ2-3, the V gene TRBV5-8; 8 bases line up with TRBD2. V gave up 4 bases and J gave up 3 bases; unmatched junction bases: 7. This CDR3 spans 15 amino acids. Germline CDR1 is SGHTS and CDR2 is YDEGEE. DNA of the CDR3: TGTGCCAGCAGCCCGAACGGGGGGGGTACAGATACGCAGTATTTT. This gives the protein CASSPNGGGTDTQYF.

The chain combines TRBV18 with TRBJ2-7; D perhaps matches TRBD1 (5 bases). The CDR3 totals 16 residues. V was clipped by 4 bases and J by 5 bases, with 21 bases between them. The germline V gene has CDR1 KGHSH and CDR2 LQKENI. CDR3 loop: CASSLFYRTPVDEQYF. CDR3 coding DNA: TGTGCCAGCTCACTGTTCTACCGGACACCTGTGGACGAGCAGTACTTC.

The chain uses TRBV30 and TRBJ2-5; 9 bases map to TRBD1. Germline V gene sequence: CDR1 GTSNPN, CDR2 SVGIG (reference sequence). The CDR3 contains 15 residues. Unmatched junction bases numbered 9, after V lost 4 bases and J lost 3 bases. This CDR3 is CAWKGWDRVKETQYF. In DNA, the CDR3 is TGTGCCTGGAAAGGGTGGGACAGGGTGAAAGAGACCCAGTACTTC.

This clone has just a few counts. V and J are TRBV27 and TRBJ2-5, with a weak D call TRBD2 (7 bases). The better agreement between TRBJ2-7 and the DNA end casts doubt on the J call. Per germline, CDR1 MNHEY and CDR2 SMNVEV (reference sequence). The CDR3 spans 12 residues. In nucleotides, the CDR3 is TGTGCCAGCTTGGGGGGGCCCAACGAGCAGTACTTC. Amino acid sequence: CASLGGPNEQYF.

This clone has just a few counts. Here the CDR3 DNA reads TGCGCCAGCAGCAACAACAGATATAGCAATCAGCCCCAGCATTTT. It specifies CASSNNRYSNQPQHF. The V and J genes are TRBV4-3 and TRBJ1-5; unclear D gene. The germline gives CDR1 LGHNA, CDR2 YSLEER. Trimming pared 5 bases from V and 0 bases from J, leaving 11 bases between. This CDR3 contains 15 residues.

This chain links TRBV6-5 with TRBJ2-5, with a weak D call TRBD2 (6 bases). The CDR3 covers 15 residues. Germline assignment: CDR1 MNHEY and CDR2 SVGAGI. Between the trimmed V and J ends, which lost 0 bases and 2 bases, there was a span of 10 bases. CDR3 in amino acids: CASSYSRTTQETQYF. CDR3 sequence (DNA): TGTGCCAGCAGTTACTCCAGGACTACTCAAGAGACCCAGTACTTC.

Regarding this clone: Germline and junction disagree at one end, which may indicate a read error. The identical CDR3 is also encoded by other nucleotide sequences in the sample. This sequence joins TRBV4-1 and TRBJ2-2; 8 bases line up with TRBD2. The CDR3 length is 17 residues. In germline, CDR1 is MGHRA, CDR2 YSYEKL. This CDR3 is CASSPSGGAVWTGELFF. The CDR3, as DNA: TGCGCCAGCAGTCCTTCCGGGGGGGCCGTATGGACCGGGGAGCTGTTCTTT.